This TCR beta chain emerged from a study of blood T cell repertoires in COVID-19. In the source study's methods: Amplification of reference gene primers provided the estimated nucleated cell counts. The table came from immunoSEQ multiplex PCR; TCRdb's copy has only in-frame clones and leaves some out. V, J and clone size are those of that table, while D and trimming were read from the DNA. The table has under 350,000 clones, around 90% seen once. The CDR3 is 13 amino acids. Trimming stripped 3 bases from V and 4 bases from J, with 9 bases between. CDR1 and CDR2 (germline): LGHNA, YSLEER. Clinical history as reported by participants underpinned cohort assignment. Donors in Cohort 3 counted as recovered after two negative PCRs, clearance, or symptom resolution.

The chain links TRBV4-3 to TRBJ1-1; tentatively, D is TRBD1 (5 bases). This clonotype was obtained from a man aged 60-69 years who had recovered from COVID-19. Sequencing used PBMCs or T cells enriched from blood (not recorded which). For the CDR3, the DNA is TGCGCCAGCAGCCAGGCAAGGGGCACTGAAGCTTTCTTT. The encoded protein is CASSQARGTEAFF.